This TCR beta chain derives from a study of blood T cell repertoires in COVID-19. Using immunoSEQ multiplex PCR, the repertoire was profiled, and TCRdb retains in-frame clones only, with some absent. The table records about 190,000 clones, 65% to 85% of them present only once. CDR3 length: 15 residues. Trimming took 6 bases from V and 4 from J, leaving 17 bases between them. Germline-derived CDR1 and CDR2 are KGHSH and LQKENI. The sequencing sample was made of PBMCs or T cells enriched from blood (not recorded which). The V gene is TRBV18, the J gene TRBJ2-3; the D is unclear. The sequence was collected from a woman in her 30s who had been exposed to COVID-19. The CDR3 DNA sequence: TGTGCCAGCTCCCCGGCGGTAGTTTTTCCAGATACGCAGTATTTT. It is translated as CASSPAVVFPDTQYF. Combining the CDR3 with reference TRBV18 and TRBJ2-3 gives the whole variable domain NAGVMQNPRHLVRRRGQEARLRCSPMKGHSHVYWYRQLPEEGLKFMVYLQKENIIDESGMPKERFSAEFPKEGPSILRIQQVVRGDSAAYFCASSPAVVFPDTQYFGPGTRLTVL.